This T cell receptor beta chain was sequenced in a study of T cell responses to AZD1222 COVID-19 vaccine. General study findings and limits: Unmutated variant regions reportedly attract nearly half of all spike-specific TCRs. Only a handful of AZD1222 recipients, several in all, had baseline seropositivity. Among the donors, most were white British and more were female, and clonal diversity was possibly underestimated.

The assay was immunoSEQ multiplex PCR, and TCRdb's table has in-frame clones only and misses some. Of approximately 110,000 clones in the sample, more than 80% are singletons; the top ten hold about 4.3%. As for this clone: Its specificity is not known.

This CDR3 region has 15 residues. Germline V gene sequence: CDR1 MNHEY, CDR2 SMNVEV (reference sequence). Trimming left V 6 bases short and J 1 base short, with 10 bases between. Material: peripheral blood, obtained 28 days after the second AZD1222 dose. This receptor was obtained from an adult who received the AZD1222 COVID-19 vaccine. The chain couples TRBV27 to TRBJ2-6; D is ambiguous. The CDR3 is CASSPTPSGANVLTF. CDR3 nucleotide sequence: TGTGCCAGCAGCCCGACCCCTTCTGGGGCCAACGTCCTGACTTTC.